Presented here are 18 T cell receptor beta chains from one specimen sequenced in a study of vaccination effects on CD4 cells after COVID-19 (dated by TCRdb to between 2020 and 2023). To prepare the library, the immunoSEQ multiplex PCR assay was applied. Drawn from immuneACCESS, this table holds only the in-frame rearrangements with V and J called that TCRdb kept. Clones are partly lost; checked studies trace under half to an unresolved V gene and leave the rest unexplained. This sample gives 45,000 to 65,000 clones in total; roughly 80% of them show up just once. The ten largest clones take up more than 2% of the sample. These receptors' targets are unknown. To identify antigen-specific CD4+ T cell clonotypes by their expansion, the ViraFEST assay first stimulated PBMC with viral peptide pools and then applied TCR sequencing. After about 10 days of culture, CD4+ T cells were isolated with the EasySep CD4+ T cell isolation kit.

Sequences were derived from CD4+ T cells from PBMCs cultured with HCoV-229E spike peptides, sampled before COVID-19 vaccination. The meaning of the sample's cell subset or site label: HCoV-229E spike overlapping peptide pool stimulation. The receptor source for this set is a human donor who received a COVID-19 vaccine.

The rearrangement uses TRBV18 and TRBJ1-1, with D possibly TRBD1 on 5 matching bases. Looked up from germline, CDR1 is KGHSH and CDR2 is LQKENI. V lost 10 bases, J lost 0 bases, and 15 bases lay in between. The CDR3 extends over 14 amino acids. DNA for the CDR3: TGTGCCACCCTCGCCACGACAGTGAACACTGAAGCTTTCTTT. Translating it yields CATLATTVNTEAFF.

This sequence joins TRBV24-1 and TRBJ2-2, with D hard to call. The CDR3 runs 12 residues. The V end lost 7 bases, the J end lost 3 bases, and 5 bases lay between the germline ends. The germline CDR1 and CDR2 sequences are KGHDR and SFDVKD. The CDR3 DNA sequence: TGTGCCACCAGCCTCTACACCGGGGAGCTGTTTTTT. Its protein product is CATSLYTGELFF.

The rearrangement links TRBV18 to TRBJ2-5; D is ambiguous. V was trimmed by 3 bases and J by 0 bases, leaving 14 bases between them. The CDR3 runs 16 residues. Germline V gene sequence: CDR1 KGHSH, CDR2 LQKENI. CDR3 coding DNA: TGTGCCAGCTCACCTTCGGAGTCAGAGTACCAAGAGACCCAGTACTTC. It is translated as CASSPSESEYQETQYF.

This clone was seen once. V gene TRBV30 combines with J gene TRBJ1-4; maybe TRBD1 (5 bases). Per the germline V gene, CDR1 is GTSNPN and CDR2 is SVGIG (reference sequence). The V and J ends lost 2 bases and 6 bases respectively, with 16 bases between them. The CDR3 has 15 amino acids. As DNA, the CDR3 is TGTGCCTGGAGTCCCCGCGGGGGTTACGATGAAAAACTGTTTTTT. Its translation: CAWSPRGGYDEKLFF. Full variable domain (missing parts from reference TRBV30 and TRBJ1-4): SQTIHQWPATLVQPVGSPLSLECTVEGTSNPNLYWYRQAAGRGLQLLFYSVGIGQISSEVPQNLSASRPQDRQFILSSKKLLLSDSGFYLCAWSPRGGYDEKLFFGSGTQLSVL.

The chain joins TRBV5-1 to TRBJ2-1; D may be TRBD2 (7 bases). Deletions cut 0 bases from V and 3 bases from J, with 19 bases between. The CDR3 extends over 18 amino acids. Germline assignment: CDR1 SGHRS and CDR2 YFSETQ. The DNA of the CDR3 is TGCGCCAGCAGCTTGGCCTATTTGGGGGGGCTGGGCTACAATGAGCAGTTCTTC. As protein: CASSLAYLGGLGYNEQFF.

The chain employs TRBV4-1 and TRBJ1-2; D gene unclear. The V gene's germline CDR1 is MGHRA and CDR2 YSYEKL. V was shortened by 8 bases and J by 8 bases, with 24 bases between the two germline ends. The CDR3 sequence is 15 residues long. Here the CDR3 DNA reads TGCGCCAGCCGATCGGCGGGCGAGGCGGGGTTAGGCTACACCTTC. This translates into CASRSAGEAGLGYTF.

The chain links TRBV7-8 to TRBJ2-2; no reliable D call. Germline CDR1 SGHVS, CDR2 FQNEAQ. The CDR3 spans 15 residues. Trimming left V 5 bases short and J 0 bases short, with 10 bases between. CDR3 in amino acids: CASSLWGANTGELFF. The CDR3 nucleotides are TGTGCCAGCAGCCTTTGGGGTGCGAACACCGGGGAGCTGTTTTTT.

This clone was counted a few times. This chain links TRBV3-1 (or the pseudogene TRBV3-2) with TRBJ1-4; D gene uncertain. The CDR3 extends over 12 amino acids. Germline lookup yields CDR1 LGHDT and CDR2 YNNKEL (reference sequence). V was cut by 3 bases and J by 8 bases, with 7 bases left in between. The CDR3 sequence: CASSHLGEKLFF. CDR3 DNA: TGTGCCAGCAGCCATCTTGGGGAAAAACTGTTTTTT.

This chain links TRBV20-1 with TRBJ1-1; 8 nucleotides line up with TRBD1. In germline, CDR1 is DFQATT, CDR2 SNEGSKA (reference sequence). The CDR3 spans 15 residues. The J segment lost 2 bases and the V segment lost 3 bases, leaving 8 bases of the junction unmatched. CDR3 loop: CSASMAGGRNTEAFF. Here the CDR3 DNA reads TGCAGTGCTAGTATGGCAGGGGGCCGTAACACTGAAGCTTTCTTT.

The V call is TRBV9, the J call TRBJ1-3; D is ambiguous. Germline CDR1 reads SGDLS; CDR2 reads YYNGEE. This CDR3 is 14 amino acids long. V lost 0 bases and J 5 bases, leaving 9 bases between the germline ends. DNA for the CDR3: TGTGCCAGCAGCGTAGAAGAAGGGCGAAACACCATATATTTT. The encoded protein is CASSVEEGRNTIYF.

This chain joins TRBV19 and TRBJ2-2; D not certain. Trimming stripped 3 bases from V and 1 base from J, with 15 bases between. Per the germline V gene, CDR1 is LNHDA and CDR2 is SQIVND (reference sequence). The CDR3 is 17 amino acids. CDR3 coding DNA: TGTGCCAGTAGTATTCGTCGCAGGAACTTGAACACCGGGGAGCTGTTTTTT. Protein product: CASSIRRRNLNTGELFF.

This sequence joins TRBV7-3 and TRBJ1-1; D possibly corresponds to TRBD1 (5 bases). CDR3 size: 13 residues. V was shortened by 6 bases and J by 4 bases, with 12 bases between the two germline ends. Germline V gene sequence: CDR1 SGHTA, CDR2 FQGTGA. In DNA form, the CDR3 reads TGTGCCAGCAGGCCGGGGGGGGGCACTGAAGCTTTCTTT. Translation gives CASRPGGGTEAFF.

The chain is built from TRBV5-8 and TRBJ2-3; 10 bases map to TRBD2. Germline CDR1 SGHTS, CDR2 YDEGEE. J was trimmed by 0 bases and V by 7 bases; bases with no gene match: 20. The CDR3 sequence is 20 residues long. CDR3 bases: TGTGCCAGCCCCCGCGGTCCGGGGCTTAGCGGGGGGTCTAGCACAGATACGCAGTATTTT. Its protein product is CASPRGPGLSGGSSTDTQYF. The full variable domain, its missing parts supplied by reference TRBV5-8 and TRBJ2-3, is EAGVTQSPTHLIKTRGQQATLRCSPISGHTSVYWYQQALGLGLQFLLWYDEGEERNRGNFPPRFSGRQFPNYSSELNVNALELEDSALYLCASPRGPGLSGGSSTDTQYFGPGTRLTVL.

This clone appeared once. The rearrangement links TRBV3-1 (or the pseudogene TRBV3-2) to TRBJ2-5; TRBD2 is a possible D gene (5 bases). Germline V CDR1 and CDR2: LGHDT, YNNKEL (reference sequence). The CDR3 totals 16 residues. Trimming took off 5 bases at V and 3 bases at J, with 19 bases between the two ends. Written as DNA, the CDR3 is TGTGCCAGCAGCAAAAACCTGTGCGGGTTGAAAGAGACCCAGTACTTC. It yields the protein CASSKNLCGLKETQYF.

The V gene is TRBV7-2, the J gene TRBJ2-2; TRBD1 might be the D (6 bases). Trimming cost V 6 bases and J 7 bases, with 9 bases left between them. CDR1 and CDR2 from the germline V gene are SGHTA and FQGNSA. The length of the CDR3 is 12 residues. CDR3 protein: CASRRTDGELFF. The CDR3 DNA follows: TGTGCCAGCAGACGGACAGACGGGGAGCTGTTTTTT.

This clone was observed a handful of times. The genes are TRBV9 and TRBJ1-3; D remains ambiguous. The germline V gene encodes CDR1 SGDLS and CDR2 YYNGEE. Trimming removed 0 bases at V and 0 bases at J, with 10 bases between. The length of the CDR3 is 16 residues. As DNA, the CDR3 is TGTGCCAGCAGCGTAGGACAACACTTCTCTGGAAACACCATATATTTT. Protein sequence: CASSVGQHFSGNTIYF.

The chain recombines TRBV7-9 with TRBJ1-4; tentatively, D is TRBD1 (5 bases). The CDR3 length is 16 residues. The germline V gene has CDR1 SEHNR and CDR2 FQNEAQ (reference sequence). The V gene lost 5 bases and the J gene lost 0 bases, with 13 bases spanning the gap. The DNA for the CDR3 is TGTGCCAGCAGCCTCGGGACGATCGCAACTAATGAAAAACTGTTTTTT. This codes for CASSLGTIATNEKLFF.

As concerns this clone: At one of its ends the junction is not consistent with the germline gene, which may arise from a read error. The J gene is TRBJ1-5, the V gene TRBV4-3; D not certain. The CDR3 runs to 15 residues. Germline V gene sequence: CDR1 LGHNA, CDR2 YSLEER. This CDR3 is CASSLSRGINRPQHF. The DNA for the CDR3 is TGCGCCAGCAGCCTGTCGAGAGGGATTAATCGGCCCCAGCATTTT.